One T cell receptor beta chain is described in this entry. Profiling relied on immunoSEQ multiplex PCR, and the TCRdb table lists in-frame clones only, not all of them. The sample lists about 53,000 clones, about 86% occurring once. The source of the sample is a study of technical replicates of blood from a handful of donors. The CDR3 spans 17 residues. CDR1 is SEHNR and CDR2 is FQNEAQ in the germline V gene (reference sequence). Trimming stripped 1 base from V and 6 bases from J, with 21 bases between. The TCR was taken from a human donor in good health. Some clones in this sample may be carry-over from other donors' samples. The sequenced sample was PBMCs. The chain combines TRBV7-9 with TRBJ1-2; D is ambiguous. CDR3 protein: CASSLGGLEALINGYTF. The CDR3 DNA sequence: TGTGCCAGCAGCTTAGGCGGGCTTGAGGCGCTGATCAATGGCTACACCTTC.